Sequencing of this T cell receptor beta chain was carried out in a study of cytomegalovirus exposure and HLA in healthy donors. The PCR contained 60 Vbeta and 13 Jbeta primers. Some clones are missing from TCRdb's copy, which holds only in-frame ones; the method was immunoSEQ multiplex PCR. The sample contains around 70,000 clones, 86% of which appear only once. With 5 bases removed from V and 4 bases from J, the gap between germline ends came to 13 bases. The germline V gene has CDR1 SEHNR and CDR2 FQNEAQ (reference sequence). This CDR3 comprises 14 residues. The V call is TRBV7-9, the J call TRBJ2-3; possible D gene TRBD1, 6 bases. Sequences were obtained from PBMCs. This TCR derives from a woman aged 25 to 45 in good health and CMV-seronegative. CDR3 DNA sequence: TGTGCCAGCAGCAGGGCGCAGGGGTCAGATACGCAGTATTTT. Translated: CASSRAQGSDTQYF.